Listed below are T cell receptor beta chains from one sample, sequenced in a study of blood T cell repertoires in COVID-19. Sequenced by immunoSEQ multiplex PCR; TCRdb stores in-frame clones only, minus some. The sample lists some 200,000 clones, 88% occurring once. Sequencing was performed on peripheral blood. Source of these receptors: a middle-aged man with active or convalescent COVID-19. Each CDR3 is given with its conserved first and last residue. The order of the fields is clone size, V gene, J gene, D gene, CDR3 DNA, CDR3 protein. A D gene is named only where the DNA matches it firmly. Only some rows state a clone size, as once, few, many or a class for expanded clones.

size: NA
V: TRBV12-5
J: TRBJ2-5
D: TRBD2
DNA: TGTGCTAGTGGTACGAACGGACTAGCTCACGAGACCCAGTACTTC
CDR3: CASGTNGLAHETQYF

size: NA
V: TRBV29-1
J: TRBJ2-5
D: NA
DNA: TGCAGCGTTGAAGAGGACAGTCAAGAGACCCAGTACTTC
CDR3: CSVEEDSQETQYF

size: NA
V: TRBV5-4
J: TRBJ2-7
D: TRBD1
DNA: TGTGCCAGCAGCTCCTACCGGGACAGAAGCTCCTACGAGCAGTACTTC
CDR3: CASSSYRDRSSYEQYF

size: NA
V: TRBV3-1/TRBV3-2
J: TRBJ1-2
D: TRBD1
DNA: TGTGCCAGCAGCCAAGGCACAGGGGGCGGCTATGGCTACACCTTC
CDR3: CASSQGTGGGYGYTF

size: NA
V: TRBV3-1/TRBV3-2
J: TRBJ1-1
D: NA
DNA: TGTGCCAGCAGCCAAGATCACCGGGGCACTGAAGCTTTCTTT
CDR3: CASSQDHRGTEAFF

size: NA
V: TRBV2
J: TRBJ1-2
D: TRBD1
DNA: TGTGCCAGCAGTCTCACAGGGGAGTATGGCTACACCTTC
CDR3: CASSLTGEYGYTF

size: NA
V: TRBV4-1
J: TRBJ1-6
D: TRBD1
DNA: TGCGCCAGCAGCCCTTGGGACAGGGGCCTCCCATCACCCCTCCACTTT
CDR3: CASSPWDRGLPSPLHF

size: NA
V: TRBV30
J: TRBJ2-1
D: TRBD1
DNA: TGTGCCTGGACCGAAAGGGGGCCCTCCTACAATGAGCAGTTCTTC
CDR3: CAWTERGPSYNEQFF

size: NA
V: TRBV7-2
J: TRBJ2-7
D: NA
DNA: TGTGCCAGCAGCCTAGGTCGCCGGGTGACTTACTACGAGCAGTACTTC
CDR3: CASSLGRRVTYYEQYF

size: NA
V: TRBV4-1
J: TRBJ2-1
D: TRBD2
DNA: TGCGCCAGCAGCCAAGACCTCGGGAGGGCAGGTTCCTACAATGAGCAGTTCTTC
CDR3: CASSQDLGRAGSYNEQFF

size: NA
V: TRBV3-1/TRBV3-2
J: TRBJ1-2
D: NA
DNA: TGTGCCAGCAGCCAAGATCTCTCAGGGGCGGGTGGCTACACCTTC
CDR3: CASSQDLSGAGGYTF

size: once
V: TRBV7-2
J: TRBJ2-7
D: NA
DNA: TGTGCCAGCAGCTTAGGACCGGGAGCTTTTGAGCAGTACTTC
CDR3: CASSLGPGAFEQYF

size: NA
V: TRBV5-1
J: TRBJ2-2
D: TRBD1
DNA: TGCGCCAGCGACAAACAGGGGAGCGGGGAGCTGTTTTTT
CDR3: CASDKQGSGELFF

size: NA
V: TRBV29-1
J: TRBJ2-3
D: TRBD2
DNA: TGCAGCGTTGAGGGTCTAGCGGGAACGGATACGCAGTATTTT
CDR3: CSVEGLAGTDTQYF

size: few
V: TRBV28
J: TRBJ1-5
D: TRBD1
DNA: TGTGCCAGCAGTGTATTGGGGACAGGGCCAGGAGAAGCCCAGCATTTT
CDR3: CASSVLGTGPGEAQHF

size: NA
V: TRBV7-2
J: TRBJ1-2
D: NA
DNA: TGTGCCAGCAGCGAGACTGACTATGGCTACACCTTC
CDR3: CASSETDYGYTF

size: once
V: TRBV10-3
J: TRBJ2-5
D: TRBD1
DNA: TGTGCCATCAGGCCGGGGACAGCAGGGGAGACCCAGTACTTC
CDR3: CAIRPGTAGETQYF

size: NA
V: TRBV5-1
J: TRBJ2-2
D: NA
DNA: TGCGCCAGCAGCTCGGTAGGGGGCACCGGGGAGCTGTTTTTT
CDR3: CASSSVGGTGELFF

size: NA
V: TRBV5-1
J: TRBJ1-4
D: NA
DNA: TGCGCCAGCAGCTCAGGACGGGGTAATGAAAAACTGTTTTTT
CDR3: CASSSGRGNEKLFF

size: NA
V: TRBV6-1
J: TRBJ1-3
D: NA
DNA: TGTGCCAGCAGTGAAGAAGAGGCCGGGGACACCATATATTTT
CDR3: CASSEEEAGDTIYF

size: NA
V: TRBV11-2
J: TRBJ2-1
D: TRBD2
DNA: TGTGCCAGCAGCTCCGAGAACTTAGCGGGGGGGCAGGATGAGCAGTTCTTC
CDR3: CASSSENLAGGQDEQFF

size: few
V: TRBV6-1
J: TRBJ1-5
D: NA
DNA: TGTGCCAGCAGTGAAGAAGCGGCGCGCCGCAATCAGCCCCAGCATTTT
CDR3: CASSEEAARRNQPQHF

size: NA
V: TRBV6-2/TRBV6-3
J: TRBJ2-7
D: TRBD1
DNA: TGTGCCAGCAGTTCCCGGGACAGGGGGAACGAGCAGTACTTC
CDR3: CASSSRDRGNEQYF

size: few
V: TRBV19
J: TRBJ2-1
D: TRBD1
DNA: TGTGCCAGTAAGTTCACCGGGACAGGGAAAAGTGAGCAGTTCTTC
CDR3: CASKFTGTGKSEQFF

size: once
V: TRBV18
J: TRBJ1-3
D: NA
DNA: TGTGCCAGCTCACCAACAGGGCCCTCTGGAAACACCATATATTTT
CDR3: CASSPTGPSGNTIYF

size: NA
V: TRBV10-2
J: TRBJ2-7
D: TRBD1
DNA: TGCGCCAGCAGCCCCGGCAGGGGGTCGTACGAGCAGTACTTC
CDR3: CASSPGRGSYEQYF

size: once
V: TRBV27
J: TRBJ2-1
D: NA
DNA: TGTGCCAGCTTAAAGGCCTCCGTGCGGGGAAATGAGCAGTTCTTC
CDR3: CASLKASVRGNEQFF

size: NA
V: TRBV7-3
J: TRBJ1-1
D: NA
DNA: TGTGCCAGCAGCTTAAGAGGAACCACTGAAGCTTTCTTT
CDR3: CASSLRGTTEAFF

size: NA
V: TRBV24-1
J: TRBJ2-1
D: NA
DNA: TGTGCCACCAGTGACTCTAGATACAGGGTCGAGGGCTACAATGAGCAGTTCTTC
CDR3: CATSDSRYRVEGYNEQFF

size: NA
V: TRBV19
J: TRBJ2-7
D: TRBD1
DNA: TGTGCCAGTAGTATAGAACAGGGGCTCACCCTCGAGTCCGAGCAGTACTTC
CDR3: CASSIEQGLTLESEQYF

size: NA
V: TRBV19
J: TRBJ1-2
D: NA
DNA: TGTGCCAGTAGTCCGGGTTGGGGCCGGGAGGTCTATGGCTACACCTTC
CDR3: CASSPGWGREVYGYTF

size: NA
V: TRBV7-2
J: TRBJ1-6
D: NA
DNA: TGTGCCAGCAGTTCCGTCGGGGGGATATCACCCCTCCACTTT
CDR3: CASSSVGGISPLHF

size: NA
V: TRBV7-9
J: TRBJ2-7
D: NA
DNA: TGTGCCAGCAGCTCCGAGACACGGTACTACGAGCAGTACTTC
CDR3: CASSSETRYYEQYF

size: NA
V: TRBV5-4
J: TRBJ2-1
D: TRBD2
DNA: TGTGCCAGCAGCGAAGCTCCTAGCGGGACCCCTATCTTC
CDR3: CASSEAPSGTPIF

size: NA
V: TRBV7-2
J: TRBJ1-3
D: NA
DNA: TGTGCCAGCAGCTTATTTCCCAGCTCTGGAAACACCATATATTTT
CDR3: CASSLFPSSGNTIYF

size: NA
V: TRBV6-1
J: TRBJ1-4
D: NA
DNA: TGTGCCAGCAGTGAATTATACGCGCCTAATGAAAAACTGTTTTTT
CDR3: CASSELYAPNEKLFF

size: NA
V: TRBV3-1/TRBV3-2
J: TRBJ2-3
D: NA
DNA: TGTGCCAGCAGCCAAGGGCTAGGGGGGGTGGTTACGCAGTATTTT
CDR3: CASSQGLGGVVTQYF

size: NA
V: TRBV27
J: TRBJ1-1
D: TRBD1
DNA: TGTGCCAGCAGTTTATCGTCTACGGGACAGGGGGGAGGTAACACTGAAGCTTTCTTT
CDR3: CASSLSSTGQGGGNTEAFF

size: NA
V: TRBV19
J: TRBJ1-1
D: NA
DNA: TGTGCCAGTAGTTCAATAGGGACAAACACTGAAGCTTTCTTT
CDR3: CASSSIGTNTEAFF

size: NA
V: TRBV7-8
J: TRBJ1-5
D: NA
DNA: TGTGCCAGCAGCTACCGGACAGACTTTAGCAATCAGCCCCAGCATTTT
CDR3: CASSYRTDFSNQPQHF

size: NA
V: TRBV11-2
J: TRBJ1-1
D: NA
DNA: TGTGCCAGCAGCCTATTGCGCGTGAACACTGAAGCTTTCTTT
CDR3: CASSLLRVNTEAFF

size: once
V: TRBV19
J: TRBJ1-1
D: NA
DNA: TGTGCCAGTAGTATAGCGGGACAACGGAACACTGAAGCTTTCTTT
CDR3: CASSIAGQRNTEAFF

size: NA
V: TRBV27
J: TRBJ2-1
D: NA
DNA: TGTGCCAGCAGTTTATCAGCTTTGTACAATGAGCAGTTCTTC
CDR3: CASSLSALYNEQFF

size: NA
V: TRBV30
J: TRBJ2-7
D: NA
DNA: TGTGCCTGGAGTGTACTTCGGGGGTACGAGCAGTACTTC
CDR3: CAWSVLRGYEQYF

size: NA
V: TRBV5-6
J: TRBJ2-5
D: NA
DNA: TGTGCCAGCAGCTTGTTACTCCAAGAGACCCAGTACTTC
CDR3: CASSLLLQETQYF

size: NA
V: TRBV7-2
J: TRBJ1-6
D: TRBD1
DNA: TGTGCCAGCAGCTTAAGTAGACAGGGAGGTTCACCCCTCCACTTT
CDR3: CASSLSRQGGSPLHF

size: NA
V: TRBV30
J: TRBJ1-1
D: NA
DNA: TGTGCCTGGATCAGTCCCGAGGACAGCGTGAACACTGAAGCTTTCTTT
CDR3: CAWISPEDSVNTEAFF

size: NA
V: TRBV19
J: TRBJ1-6
D: NA
DNA: TGTGCCAGTAGACAGGGAGTTCATTCACCCCTCCACTTT
CDR3: CASRQGVHSPLHF

size: NA
V: TRBV5-1
J: TRBJ1-1
D: TRBD1
DNA: TGCGCCAGCAGCTCGACAGGGGGCTCGAACACTGAAGCTTTCTTT
CDR3: CASSSTGGSNTEAFF

size: NA
V: TRBV10-3
J: TRBJ1-3
D: NA
DNA: TGTGCCATCAGTGAGTCGGCAGGGGCGGGAAACACCATATATTTT
CDR3: CAISESAGAGNTIYF

size: NA
V: TRBV5-1
J: TRBJ2-3
D: TRBD2
DNA: TGCGCCAGCAGCCCGACTAGCAGGGATACGCAGTATTTT
CDR3: CASSPTSRDTQYF

size: NA
V: TRBV6-1
J: TRBJ2-4
D: TRBD2
DNA: TGTGCCAGCAGTGAAGCTTTGGGGCTAGCGGGAGGAAGGGGGGACATTCAGTACTTC
CDR3: CASSEALGLAGGRGDIQYF

size: NA
V: TRBV6-5
J: TRBJ2-7
D: TRBD1
DNA: TGTGCCAGCAGCCGGAGCGGACAGGCTTACGAGCAGTACTTC
CDR3: CASSRSGQAYEQYF

size: NA
V: TRBV5-1
J: TRBJ2-2
D: TRBD2
DNA: TGCGCCAGCAGCTTGGCGGGGGGACCTCGGATCACCGGGGAGCTGTTTTTT
CDR3: CASSLAGGPRITGELFF

size: NA
V: TRBV20-1
J: TRBJ1-1
D: NA
DNA: TGCAGTGCTAGTCACCAGGCCCGGTACACTGAAGCTTTCTTT
CDR3: CSASHQARYTEAFF

size: NA
V: TRBV6-4
J: TRBJ1-5
D: NA
DNA: TGTGCCAGCAGCGCCCAGGGGAGTGGCAATCAGCCCCAGCATTTT
CDR3: CASSAQGSGNQPQHF

size: NA
V: TRBV6-1
J: TRBJ2-5
D: TRBD2
DNA: TGTGCCAGCAGTGAACTAGCGGGGGGGCCAGAGACCCAGTACTTC
CDR3: CASSELAGGPETQYF